The sequence of this T cell receptor beta chain was determined in a study of blood T cell repertoires in COVID-19. Study in general: From the United States, Italy and Spain came samples of acute and convalescent COVID-19.

Participant-given clinical history determined each cohort assignment. Sequencing used immunoSEQ multiplex PCR; TCRdb keeps in-frame clones, though not all of them. The sample shows 200,000 to 300,000 clones, 75% to 90% of them seen only once. The CDR3 sequence is 15 residues long. V gave up 6 bases and J gave up 1 base; unmatched junction bases: 6. CDR1 and CDR2 (germline): SGDLS, YYNGEE. The chain has TRBV9 and TRBJ2-1, with 8 bases matching TRBD2. Sequencing used PBMCs or T cells enriched from blood (not recorded which). The clonotype originates from a middle-aged woman with acute COVID-19. The CDR3 loop is CASNEAGGSYNEQFF. The CDR3 nucleotides are TGTGCCAGCAACGAGGCGGGAGGTTCCTACAATGAGCAGTTCTTC.